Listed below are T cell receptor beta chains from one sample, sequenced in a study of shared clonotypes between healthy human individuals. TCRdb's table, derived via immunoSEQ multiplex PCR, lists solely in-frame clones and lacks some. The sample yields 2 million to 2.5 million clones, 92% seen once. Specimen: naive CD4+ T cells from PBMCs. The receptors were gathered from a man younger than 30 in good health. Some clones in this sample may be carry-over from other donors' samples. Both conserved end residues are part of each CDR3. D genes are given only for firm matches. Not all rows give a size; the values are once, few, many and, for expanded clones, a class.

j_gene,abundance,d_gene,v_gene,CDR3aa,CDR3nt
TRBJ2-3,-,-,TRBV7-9,CASSLKLDTQYF,TGTGCCAGCAGCTTAAAGCTTGATACGCAGTATTTT
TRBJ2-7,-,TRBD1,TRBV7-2,CASSWGGDRALKQYF,TGTGCCAGCAGCTGGGGAGGGGACAGGGCCCTCAAGCAGTACTTC
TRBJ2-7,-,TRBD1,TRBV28,CASSSSGTGIHEQYF,TGTGCCAGCAGTTCCTCCGGGACAGGGATACACGAGCAGTACTTC
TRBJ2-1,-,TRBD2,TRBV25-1,CASSEYGRDEQFF,TGTGCCAGCAGTGAATATGGGAGGGATGAGCAGTTCTTC
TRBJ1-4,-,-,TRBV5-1,CASSPGGGPNEKLFF,TGCGCCAGCAGCCCCGGAGGTGGTCCTAATGAAAAACTGTTTTTT
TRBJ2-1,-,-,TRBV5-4,CASSRPPSSYNEQFF,TGTGCCAGCAGCCGACCCCCGAGCTCCTACAATGAGCAGTTCTTC
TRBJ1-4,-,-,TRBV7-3,CASSLNRATNEKLFF,TGTGCCAGCAGCCTTAACAGGGCAACTAATGAAAAACTGTTTTTT
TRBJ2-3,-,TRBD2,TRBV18,CASSQSGSGTDTQYF,TGTGCCAGCTCACAAAGCGGTAGCGGGACAGATACGCAGTATTTT
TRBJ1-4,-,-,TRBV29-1,CSVEGSGNEKLFF,TGCAGCGTTGAAGGTTCGGGTAATGAAAAACTGTTTTTT
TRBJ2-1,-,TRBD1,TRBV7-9,CASSSITGDEQFF,TGTGCCAGCAGTTCAATTACAGGGGACGAGCAGTTCTTC
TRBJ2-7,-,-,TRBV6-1,CASRVGLQATYEQYF,TGTGCCAGCAGAGTAGGACTCCAAGCGACCTACGAGCAGTACTTC
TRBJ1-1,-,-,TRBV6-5,CASKEGTQLHTEAFF,TGTGCCAGCAAGGAAGGGACCCAACTTCACACTGAAGCTTTCTTT
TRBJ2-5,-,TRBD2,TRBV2,CASSGTSGSWQETQYF,TGTGCCAGCAGTGGGACTAGCGGGAGTTGGCAAGAGACCCAGTACTTC
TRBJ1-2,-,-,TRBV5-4,CASSHPNSGYGYTF,TGTGCCAGCAGCCATCCTAACAGCGGCTATGGCTACACCTTC
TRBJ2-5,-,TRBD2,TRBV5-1,CASSLAGRGETQYF,TGCGCCAGCAGCTTGGCCGGGAGGGGAGAGACCCAGTACTTC
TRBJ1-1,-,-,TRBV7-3,CASSSKRGDTEAFF,TGTGCCAGCAGCTCGAAAAGGGGAGACACTGAAGCTTTCTTT
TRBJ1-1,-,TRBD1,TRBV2,CAIPRAQGSTEAFF,TGTGCCATCCCCCGGGCACAGGGGAGCACTGAAGCTTTCTTT
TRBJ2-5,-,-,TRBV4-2,CASSQDPWAVTETQYF,TGTGCCAGCAGCCAAGACCCTTGGGCTGTCACGGAGACCCAGTACTTC
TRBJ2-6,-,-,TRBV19,CASSIVRSSGANVLTF,TGTGCCAGTAGTATTGTGCGGTCCTCTGGGGCCAACGTCCTGACTTTC
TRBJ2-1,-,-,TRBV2,CASSVYNEQFF,TGTGCCAGCAGCGTTTACAATGAGCAGTTCTTC
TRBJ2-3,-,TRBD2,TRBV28,CASNPSGGRGDTQYF,TGTGCCAGCAACCCAAGCGGCGGGAGAGGAGATACGCAGTATTTT
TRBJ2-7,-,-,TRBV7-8,CASSSPRDRISYEQYF,TGTGCCAGCAGCTCGCCCCGGGACCGTATCTCCTACGAGCAGTACTTC
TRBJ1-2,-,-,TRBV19,CASSDKNYGYTF,TGTGCCAGTAGTGACAAAAACTATGGCTACACCTTC
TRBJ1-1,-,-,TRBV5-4,CASSLDGQMFTEAFF,TGTGCCAGCAGCTTGGACGGACAGATGTTCACTGAAGCTTTCTTT
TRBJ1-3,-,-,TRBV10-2,CASSESAGNSGNTIYF,TGCGCCAGCAGTGAGTCGGCCGGGAACTCTGGAAACACCATATATTTT
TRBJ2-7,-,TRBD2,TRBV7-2,CASSALAGASYEQYF,TGTGCCAGCAGCGCACTAGCGGGAGCCTCCTACGAGCAGTACTTC
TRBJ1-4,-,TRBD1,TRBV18,CASSPKGQGAATNEKLFF,TGTGCCAGCTCACCAAAGGGGCAGGGGGCAGCAACTAATGAAAAACTGTTTTTT
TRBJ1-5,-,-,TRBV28,CASTAVPLSNQPQHF,TGTGCCAGCACCGCGGTCCCCCTTAGCAATCAGCCCCAGCATTTT
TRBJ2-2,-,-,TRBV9,CASSLITGSGTGELFF,TGTGCCAGCAGCCTAATAACCGGGAGTGGGACCGGGGAGCTGTTTTTT
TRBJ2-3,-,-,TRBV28,CASSLVANTQYF,TGTGCCAGCAGTTTAGTAGCAAATACGCAGTATTTT
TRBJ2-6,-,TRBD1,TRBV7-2,CASSRSLQGASGANVLTF,TGTGCCAGCAGCCGATCATTACAGGGGGCGTCTGGGGCCAACGTCCTGACTTTC
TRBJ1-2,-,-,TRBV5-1,CASRINSAGYGYTF,TGCGCCAGCAGGATAAACTCTGCGGGCTATGGCTACACCTTC
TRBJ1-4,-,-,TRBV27,CATPGRPTNEKLFF,TGTGCCACCCCCGGGCGTCCAACTAATGAAAAACTGTTTTTT
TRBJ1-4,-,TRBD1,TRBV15,CATSRFLPGQGNEKLFF,TGTGCCACCAGCAGATTTCTCCCGGGACAGGGAAATGAAAAACTGTTTTTT
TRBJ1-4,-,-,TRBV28,CASSLAGATNEKLFF,TGTGCCAGCAGTTTAGCCGGTGCAACTAATGAAAAACTGTTTTTT
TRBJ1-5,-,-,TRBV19,CASSIVGSTHSNQPQHF,TGTGCCAGTAGTATAGTAGGTTCCACCCATAGCAATCAGCCCCAGCATTTT
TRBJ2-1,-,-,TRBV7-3,CASSLTPPTGAHEQFF,TGTGCCAGCAGCTTAACGCCCCCAACGGGTGCCCATGAGCAGTTCTTC
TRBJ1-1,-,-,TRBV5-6,CASSLAGGVSTEAFF,TGTGCCAGCAGCTTGGCCGGGGGGGTTTCCACTGAAGCTTTCTTT
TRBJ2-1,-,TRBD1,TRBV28,CASKEGGHNEQFF,TGTGCCAGCAAGGAAGGGGGCCACAATGAGCAGTTCTTC
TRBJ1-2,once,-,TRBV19,CASTSAYYGYTF,TGTGCCAGTACTTCTGCTTATTATGGCTACACCTTC
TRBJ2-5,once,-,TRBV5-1,CASSRKVGGQETQYF,TGCGCCAGCAGCAGAAAGGTCGGGGGTCAAGAGACCCAGTACTTC
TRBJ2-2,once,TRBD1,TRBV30,CVYQGADTGELFF,TGTGTATATCAGGGGGCGGACACCGGGGAGCTGTTTTTT
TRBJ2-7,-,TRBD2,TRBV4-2,CASSPPAGREPGMYEQYF,TGTGCCAGCAGCCCCCCGGCGGGGCGGGAGCCCGGAATGTACGAGCAGTACTTC
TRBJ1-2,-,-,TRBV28,CASSWQNYGYTF,TGTGCCAGCAGTTGGCAGAATTATGGCTACACCTTC